These 25 T cell receptor beta chains were sequenced from one sample in a study of metastatic and nonmetastatic thyroid tumors. Prior to thyroid surgery, none of the patients had received any treatment. TCRdb re-clonotyped the PCR reads through MiXCR. The profile covers fewer than 20,000 clones, with 25% appearing a single time and 15% taken by the ten largest. The sequenced material came from adjacent normal tissue. The receptors stem from a female donor with papillary thyroid cancer or a benign thyroid nodule (not recorded which). Some clones in this sample may be carry-over from other donors' samples.

The sample holds a few counts of this clone. The chain uses TRBV6-2 or TRBV6-3 and TRBJ2-7; TRBD2 matches at 8 bases. This CDR3 has 16 residues. The germline V gene has CDR1 MNHEY and CDR2 SVGEGT. The junction had 16 bases not matched to a gene; V was cut back by 5 bases and J by 7 bases. CDR3: CASSLTSGGLYGEQYF. The DNA for the CDR3 is TGTGCCAGCAGTCTTACTAGCGGAGGTCTATACGGGGAGCAGTACTTC.

In this sample, this clone is medium-sized. The gene calls are TRBV28 and TRBJ1-3, with D hard to call. CDR1 MDHEN and CDR2 SYDVKM come from the germline V gene. Trimming shortened V by 3 bases and J by 2 bases, and 8 bases separated the two germline ends. The CDR3 length is 14 residues. The CDR3 sequence: CASSLSGAGNTIYF. The CDR3, as DNA: TGTGCCAGCAGTTTGTCAGGAGCTGGAAACACCATATATTTT.

This rearrangement joins TRBV24-1 to TRBJ2-1; D unresolved. V lost 1 base and J lost 3, with 9 bases in between. The CDR3 extends over 15 amino acids. Germline V lookup: CDR1 KGHDR, CDR2 SFDVKD. For the CDR3, the DNA is TGTGCCACCAGTGATTTCAAGCGAGGCTACAATGAGCAGTTCTTC. This encodes CATSDFKRGYNEQFF.

Only a few counts were recorded for this clone. V usage is TRBV20-1 and J usage is TRBJ2-7; no clear D gene. The CDR3 sequence is 14 residues long. Per the germline V gene, CDR1 is DFQATT and CDR2 is SNEGSKA (reference sequence). The V end was cut by 0 bases, the J end by 0 bases, with 9 bases between. The CDR3 DNA follows: TGCAGTGCTAGAGATCTTGTGAGCTCCTACGAGCAGTACTTC. It is translated as CSARDLVSSYEQYF.

The V call is TRBV20-1, the J call TRBJ1-1; D is undetermined. The V gene lost 4 bases and the J gene lost 6 bases, with 12 bases spanning the gap. Per the germline V gene, CDR1 is DFQATT and CDR2 is SNEGSKA (reference sequence). The length of the CDR3 is 12 residues. The CDR3 DNA is TGCAGTGCTAAAGTGGCGCACGCTGAAGCTTTCTTT. Protein sequence: CSAKVAHAEAFF.

This clone was counted between two and nine times. The chain is built from TRBV27 and TRBJ1-1, with D unresolved. This CDR3 region has 14 residues. Trimming cost V 3 bases and J 1 base, with 9 bases left between them. In germline, CDR1 is MNHEY, CDR2 SMNVEV (reference sequence). The CDR3 sequence is CASSFRKTNTEAFF. CDR3 DNA: TGTGCCAGCAGTTTCCGGAAGACGAACACTGAAGCTTTCTTT.

By share, this clone ranks as medium-sized (0.01 to 0.1%). This chain connects TRBV27 to TRBJ2-3, with D unresolved. Germline assignment: CDR1 MNHEY and CDR2 SMNVEV (reference sequence). Trimming shortened V by 3 bases and J by 2 bases, and 3 bases separated the two germline ends. The CDR3 has 12 amino acids. This chain's CDR3 is CASSFNTDTQYF. Written as DNA, the CDR3 is TGTGCCAGCAGTTTCAACACAGATACGCAGTATTTT.

Points on this clone: The same CDR3 also results from other DNA sequences found in this sample. This chain links TRBV27 with TRBJ2-2; no definite D call. Trimming took off 3 bases at V and 2 bases at J, with 4 bases between the two ends. Germline lookup yields CDR1 MNHEY and CDR2 SMNVEV (reference sequence). The CDR3 covers 13 residues. CDR3 in amino acids: CASSFPNTGELFF. The DNA of the CDR3 is TGTGCCAGCAGTTTCCCCAACACCGGGGAGCTGTTTTTT.

This clone was seen only a few times. The CDR3 is CASSPVTGGRETQYF. The CDR3 bases are TGTGCCAGCAGTCCAGTGACAGGGGGCAGGGAGACCCAGTACTTC. The V call is TRBV12-3 or TRBV12-4, the J call TRBJ2-5, with 10 bases aligning to TRBD1. This CDR3 spans 15 amino acids. The junction had 8 bases not matched to a gene; V was cut back by 5 bases and J by 5 bases.

The V and J genes are TRBV24-1 and TRBJ2-7; the D is unclear. This CDR3 is 13 amino acids long. Between the trimmed V and J ends, which lost 3 bases and 0 bases, there was a span of 5 bases. CDR1 and CDR2 (germline): KGHDR, SFDVKD. CDR3 loop: CATSDSASYEQYF. The CDR3 DNA reads as TGTGCCACCAGTGATAGCGCCTCCTACGAGCAGTACTTC.

The chain couples TRBV24-1 to TRBJ2-2; tentatively, D is TRBD1 or TRBD2 (6 bases each). From germline, CDR1 is KGHDR and CDR2 SFDVKD. The CDR3 runs 15 residues. V was shortened by 3 bases and J by 5 bases, with 12 bases between the two germline ends. CDR3 in DNA: TGTGCCACCAGTGATAGCCAGGGGAGGACCGGGGAGCTGTTTTTT. The encoded protein is CATSDSQGRTGELFF.

The chain has TRBV5-1 and TRBJ2-7, with TRBD2 identical over 8 bases. The germline CDR1 and CDR2 sequences are SGHRS and YFSETQ. The CDR3 is 15 amino acids. Germline trimming cut 3 bases from V and 4 bases from J; bases unmatched to any gene: 9. The CDR3 bases are TGCGCCAGCAGCTCGCCGGGACTAGGTACTTACGAGCAGTACTTC. It specifies CASSSPGLGTYEQYF.

This chain uses TRBV9 with TRBJ2-7; D gene unclear. The CDR3 is made up of 14 amino acids. Germline V CDR1 and CDR2: SGDLS, YYNGEE. Trimming took off 3 bases at V and 0 bases at J, with 10 bases between the two ends. In DNA, the CDR3 is TGTGCCAGCAGCGCGGATGGCAGCTCCTACGAGCAGTACTTC. Translating gives CASSADGSSYEQYF.

This sequence joins TRBV11-1 and TRBJ2-3, with no clear D. V lost 1 base, J lost 0 bases, and 11 bases lay in between. Looked up from germline, CDR1 is SGHAT and CDR2 is FQDESV (reference sequence). CDR3 length: 16 amino acids. This CDR3 reads CASSLVVGGSTDTQYF. The CDR3 bases are TGTGCCAGCAGCTTAGTCGTCGGTGGCAGCACAGATACGCAGTATTTT.

This clone occurred many times. A much larger clone lies a single base off, so this may be a read error. This chain links TRBV12-3 or TRBV12-4 with TRBJ2-1, with 9 bases identical to TRBD2. CDR3 length: 15 amino acids. The CDR3 loop reads CVSSLAGVVGGEQFF. DNA for the CDR3: TGTGTCAGCAGCTTAGCGGGAGTGGTAGGAGGTGAGCAGTTCTTC.

This clone came up once. At one of its ends the junction is not consistent with the germline gene, which may arise from a read error. V and J are TRBV12-3 or TRBV12-4 and TRBJ2-7; D might be TRBD1 (6 bases). The CDR3 covers 11 residues. The CDR3 region is CASSVSGTSDF. CDR3 nucleotides: TGTGCCAGCAGCGTATCCGGGACAAGTGACTTC.

This clone came up a few times. The final CDR3 position lacks the conserved phenylalanine or tryptophan, pointing to a likely read error. This chain links TRBV7-6 with TRBJ2-1; D not certain. V dropped 5 bases and J dropped 12 bases, with 11 bases sitting between them. The V gene's germline CDR1 is SGHVS and CDR2 FNYEAQ. The CDR3 has 11 residues. The CDR3 DNA is TGTGCCAGCAGCCTTGGCTTGATGCAGTTCCTC. The encoded protein is CASSLGLMQFL.

This clone was counted a few times. V and J are TRBV5-1 and TRBJ2-7; D possibly corresponds to TRBD2 (6 bases). CDR1 is SGHRS, CDR2 YFSETQ, per germline. V was trimmed by 4 bases and J by 1 base, leaving 15 bases between them. The length of the CDR3 is 15 residues. The CDR3: CASSEAGGFSYEQYF. CDR3 nucleotide sequence: TGCGCCAGCAGCGAGGCCGGGGGTTTTTCCTACGAGCAGTACTTC.

This chain links TRBV6-1 with TRBJ2-1, with D possibly being TRBD1 (6 bases). Deletions cut 5 bases from V and 4 bases from J, with 15 bases between. This CDR3 comprises 15 residues. Germline-derived CDR1 and CDR2 are MNHNS and SASEGT. The CDR3 here is CASSNPGHNYNEQFF. Here the CDR3 DNA reads TGTGCCAGCAGTAATCCGGGACACAATTACAATGAGCAGTTCTTC.

V gene TRBV2 combines with J gene TRBJ2-3; 9 nucleotides match TRBD2. V trimming: 1 base; J trimming: 3 bases; junction bases outside the gene matches: 8. The V gene's germline CDR1 is SNHLY and CDR2 FYNNEI. The CDR3 has 17 amino acids. CDR3 in DNA: TGTGCCAGCAGTGAAGGGCTGCGGGGGGGCAGGACAGATACGCAGTATTTT. It yields the protein CASSEGLRGGRTDTQYF.

The table lists this clone with many counts. One end of the junction does not line up with germline, which may come from a read error. The rearrangement links TRBV4-1 to TRBJ2-1; tentative D call: TRBD2 (5 bases). The CDR3 covers 16 residues. CDR1 and CDR2 (germline): MGHRA, YSYEKL. CDR3 region: CASNQEKGADYNEQFF. DNA of the CDR3: TGCGCCAGCAACCAAGAAAAGGGAGCGGATTACAATGAGCAGTTCTTC.

V is TRBV30 and J is TRBJ2-7; D ambiguous. From germline, CDR1 is GTSNPN and CDR2 SVGIG (reference sequence). The CDR3 contains 13 residues. Trimming stripped 5 bases from V and 6 bases from J, with 17 bases between. This CDR3 reads CAWGWTLAGEQYF. The CDR3 coding sequence is TGTGCCTGGGGCTGGACCCTGGCAGGCGAGCAGTACTTC. The entire variable domain, with the rest obtained from reference TRBV30 and TRBJ2-7, is as follows: SQTIHQWPATLVQPVGSPLSLECTVEGTSNPNLYWYRQAAGRGLQLLFYSVGIGQISSEVPQNLSASRPQDRQFILSSKKLLLSDSGFYLCAWGWTLAGEQYFGPGTRLTVT.

Sample share makes this clone medium-sized. This sequence joins TRBV12-3 or TRBV12-4 and TRBJ2-7; 9 positions match TRBD1. The CDR3 loop spans 15 amino acids. With V trimmed by 6 bases and J by 0 bases, 6 bases remained unmatched. The CDR3 bases are TGTGCCAGCAGCAGGACAGGGGTTAGCTCCTACGAGCAGTACTTC. Protein product: CASSRTGVSSYEQYF.

This clone was detected only a few times. V usage is TRBV6-1 and J usage is TRBJ1-1; D is ambiguous. V lost 5 bases and J 5 bases, leaving 12 bases between the germline ends. The CDR3 has 13 residues. Looked up from germline, CDR1 is MNHNS and CDR2 is SASEGT. CDR3 DNA: TGTGCCAGCAGTAAACTTCAAGGGACTGAAGCTTTCTTT. Its protein is CASSKLQGTEAFF.

The V and J genes are TRBV9 and TRBJ2-2; weak D call: TRBD1 (5 bases). Trimming shortened V by 4 bases and J by 6 bases, and 10 bases separated the two germline ends. CDR1 and CDR2 from the germline V gene are SGDLS and YYNGEE. The length of the CDR3 is 13 residues. CDR3 protein: CASSSRASGELFF. The DNA for the CDR3 is TGTGCCAGCAGCTCCAGGGCGTCCGGGGAGCTGTTTTTT.